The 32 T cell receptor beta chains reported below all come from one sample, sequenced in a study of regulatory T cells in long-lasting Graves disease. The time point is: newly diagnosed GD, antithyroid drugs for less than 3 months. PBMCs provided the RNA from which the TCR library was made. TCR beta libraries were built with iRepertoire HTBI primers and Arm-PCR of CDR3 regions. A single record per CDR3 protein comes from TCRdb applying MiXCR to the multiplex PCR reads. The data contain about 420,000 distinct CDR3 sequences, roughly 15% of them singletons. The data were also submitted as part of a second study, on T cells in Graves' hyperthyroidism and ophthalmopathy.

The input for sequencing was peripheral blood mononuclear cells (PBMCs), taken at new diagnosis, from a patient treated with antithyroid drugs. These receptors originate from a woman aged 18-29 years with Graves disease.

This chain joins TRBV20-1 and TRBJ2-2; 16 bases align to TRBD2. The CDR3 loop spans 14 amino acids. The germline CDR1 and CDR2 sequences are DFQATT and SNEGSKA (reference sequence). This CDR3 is CSGTSGRAAGELFF. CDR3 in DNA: TGCAGCGGGACTAGCGGGAGGGCCGCCGGGGAGCTGTTTTTT.

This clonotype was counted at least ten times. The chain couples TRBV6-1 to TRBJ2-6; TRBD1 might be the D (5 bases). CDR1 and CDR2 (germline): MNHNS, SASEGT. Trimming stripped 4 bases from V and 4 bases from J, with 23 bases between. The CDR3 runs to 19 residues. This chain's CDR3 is CASSVYETDSLGGANVLTF. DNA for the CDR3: TGTGCCAGCAGTGTATACGAGACAGACTCCCTGGGGGGGGCCAACGTCCTGACTTTC.

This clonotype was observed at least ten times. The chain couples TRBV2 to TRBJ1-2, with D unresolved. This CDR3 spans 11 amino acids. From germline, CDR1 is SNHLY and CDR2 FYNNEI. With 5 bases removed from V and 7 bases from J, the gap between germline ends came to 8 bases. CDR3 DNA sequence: TGTGCCAGCAGTCTCCGGTTTGGCTACACCTTC. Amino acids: CASSLRFGYTF. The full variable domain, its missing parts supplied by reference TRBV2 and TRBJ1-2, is EPEVTQTPSHQVTQMGQEVILRCVPISNHLYFYWYRQILGQKVEFLVSFYNNEISEKSEIFDDQFSVERPDGSNFTLKIRSTKLEDSAMYFCASSLRFGYTFGSGTRLTVV.

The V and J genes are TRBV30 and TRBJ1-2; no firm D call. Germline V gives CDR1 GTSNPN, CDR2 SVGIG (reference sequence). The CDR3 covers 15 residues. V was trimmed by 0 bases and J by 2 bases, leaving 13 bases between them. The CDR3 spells CAWSVRSRLNYGYTF. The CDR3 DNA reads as TGTGCCTGGAGTGTACGCAGCAGGCTGAACTATGGCTACACCTTC.

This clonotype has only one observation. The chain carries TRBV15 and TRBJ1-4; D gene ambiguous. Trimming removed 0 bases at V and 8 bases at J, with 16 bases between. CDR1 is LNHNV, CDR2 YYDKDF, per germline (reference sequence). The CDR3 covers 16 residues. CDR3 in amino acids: CATSRDLGVGGEKLFF. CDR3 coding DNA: TGTGCCACCAGCAGAGATTTGGGAGTAGGAGGGGAAAAACTGTTTTTT.

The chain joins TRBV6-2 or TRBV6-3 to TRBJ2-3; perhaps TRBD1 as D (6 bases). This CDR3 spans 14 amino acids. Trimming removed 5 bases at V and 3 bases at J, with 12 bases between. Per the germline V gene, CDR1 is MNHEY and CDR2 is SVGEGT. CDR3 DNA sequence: TGTGCCAGCAGTAGGTCCGGGACAACAGATACGCAGTATTTT. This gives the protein CASSRSGTTDTQYF.

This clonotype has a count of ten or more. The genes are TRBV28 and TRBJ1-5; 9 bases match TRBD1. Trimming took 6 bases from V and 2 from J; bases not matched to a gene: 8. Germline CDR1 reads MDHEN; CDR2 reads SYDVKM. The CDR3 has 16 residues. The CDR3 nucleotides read TGTGCCAGCAGCCGATTGACAGGGGGAGGCAATCAGCCCCAGCATTTT. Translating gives CASSRLTGGGNQPQHF.

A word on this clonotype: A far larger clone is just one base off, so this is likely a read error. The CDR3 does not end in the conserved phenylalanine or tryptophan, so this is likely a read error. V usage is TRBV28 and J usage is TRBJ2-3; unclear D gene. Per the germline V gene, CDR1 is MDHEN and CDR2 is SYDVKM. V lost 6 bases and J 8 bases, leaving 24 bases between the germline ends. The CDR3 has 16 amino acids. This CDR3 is CASSLTYDKGSGTQYS. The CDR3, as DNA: TGTGCCAGCAGCTTAACGTACGATAAGGGTAGTGGTACGCAGTATTCT.

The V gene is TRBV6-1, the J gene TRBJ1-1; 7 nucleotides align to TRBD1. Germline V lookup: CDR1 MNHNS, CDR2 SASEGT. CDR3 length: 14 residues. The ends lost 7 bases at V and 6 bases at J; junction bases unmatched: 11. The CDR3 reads CASKRGQLVPEAFF. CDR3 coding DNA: TGTGCCAGCAAGCGGGGACAGTTAGTTCCTGAAGCTTTCTTT.

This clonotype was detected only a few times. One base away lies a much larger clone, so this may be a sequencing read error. The CDR3 reads CASSVVVRDEQFF. In nucleotides, the CDR3 is TGTGCCAGCAGTGTCGTCGTTAGGGATGAGCAGTTCTTC. This chain connects TRBV6-2 or TRBV6-3 to TRBJ2-1; the D is unclear. Germline values: CDR1 MNHEY, CDR2 SVGEGT. CDR3 length: 13 amino acids. Trimming pared 5 bases from V and 8 bases from J, leaving 13 bases between.

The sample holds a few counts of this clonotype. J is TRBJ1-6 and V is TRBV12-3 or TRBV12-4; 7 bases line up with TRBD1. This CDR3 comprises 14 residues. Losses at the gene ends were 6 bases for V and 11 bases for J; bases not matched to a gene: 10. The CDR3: CASRPTGTKAPLHF. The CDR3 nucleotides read TGTGCCAGCAGACCGACAGGGACGAAGGCACCCCTCCACTTT.

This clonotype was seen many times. The CDR3 is CASSGQGLSYEQYF. The DNA of the CDR3 is TGTGCCAGCAGTGGACAGGGACTATCCTACGAGCAGTACTTC. V and J are TRBV12-3 or TRBV12-4 and TRBJ2-7, with a weak D call TRBD1 (8 bases). V lost 5 bases and J lost 1, with 12 bases in between. The CDR3 length is 14 residues.

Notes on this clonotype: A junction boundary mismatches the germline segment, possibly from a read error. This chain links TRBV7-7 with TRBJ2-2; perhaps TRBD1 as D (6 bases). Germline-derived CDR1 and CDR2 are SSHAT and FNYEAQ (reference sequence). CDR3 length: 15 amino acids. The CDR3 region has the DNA TGTGCTAGCAGCTTATATGACAGGAGCACCGGGGAGCTGTTTTTT. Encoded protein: CASSLYDRSTGELFF.

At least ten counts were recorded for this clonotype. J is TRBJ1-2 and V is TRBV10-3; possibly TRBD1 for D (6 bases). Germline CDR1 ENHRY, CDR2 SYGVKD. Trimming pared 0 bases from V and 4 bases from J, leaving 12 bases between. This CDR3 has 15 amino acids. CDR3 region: CAISESQGSTYGYTF. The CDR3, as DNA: TGTGCCATCAGTGAGTCTCAGGGGTCTACCTATGGCTACACCTTC.

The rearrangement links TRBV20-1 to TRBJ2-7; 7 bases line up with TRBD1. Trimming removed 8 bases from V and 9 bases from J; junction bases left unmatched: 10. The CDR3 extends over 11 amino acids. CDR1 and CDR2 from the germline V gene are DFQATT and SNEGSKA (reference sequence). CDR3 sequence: CSSARGHGQYF. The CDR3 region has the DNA TGCAGTTCAGCGAGGGGGCATGGGCAGTACTTC.

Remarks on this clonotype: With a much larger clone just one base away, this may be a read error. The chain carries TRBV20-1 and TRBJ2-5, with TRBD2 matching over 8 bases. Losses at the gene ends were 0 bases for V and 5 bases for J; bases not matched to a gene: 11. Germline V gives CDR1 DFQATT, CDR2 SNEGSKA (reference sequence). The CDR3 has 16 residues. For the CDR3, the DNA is TGCAGTGCTAGAGACTACGGACTAGCTTCCCGGGAGACCCAGTACTTC. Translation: CSARDYGLASRETQYF.

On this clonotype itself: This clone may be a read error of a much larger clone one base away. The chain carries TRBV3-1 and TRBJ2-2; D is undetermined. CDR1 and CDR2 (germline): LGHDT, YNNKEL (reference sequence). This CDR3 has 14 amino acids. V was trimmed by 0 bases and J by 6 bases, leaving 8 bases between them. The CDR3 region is CASSQDSGPGELFF. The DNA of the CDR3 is TGTGCCAGCAGCCAAGATTCTGGGCCCGGGGAGCTGTTTTTT.

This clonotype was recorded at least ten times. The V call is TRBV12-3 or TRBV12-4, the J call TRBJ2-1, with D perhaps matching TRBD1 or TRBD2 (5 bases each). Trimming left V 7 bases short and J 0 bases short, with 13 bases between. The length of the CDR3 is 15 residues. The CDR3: CASNHRRSSYNEQFF. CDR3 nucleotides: TGTGCCAGCAACCACAGGAGGAGCTCCTACAATGAGCAGTTCTTC.

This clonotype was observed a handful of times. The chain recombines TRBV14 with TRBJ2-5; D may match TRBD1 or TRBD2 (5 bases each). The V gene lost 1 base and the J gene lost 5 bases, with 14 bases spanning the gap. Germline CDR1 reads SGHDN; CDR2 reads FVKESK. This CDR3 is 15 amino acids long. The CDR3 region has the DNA TGTGCCAGCAGCCAAGTAGCGCCGTGGGGGGAGACCCAGTACTTC. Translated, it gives CASSQVAPWGETQYF.

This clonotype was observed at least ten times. CDR3 region: CASSDDRGPYEQYF. The CDR3 DNA sequence: TGTGCCAGCAGCGACGACAGGGGTCCCTACGAGCAGTACTTC. This sequence joins TRBV11-2 and TRBJ2-7, with 8 positions matching TRBD1. The V gene end was trimmed by 5 bases and the J gene end by 2 bases; junction bases not matched to a gene: 5. Looked up from germline, CDR1 is SGHAT and CDR2 is FQNNGV. The CDR3 contains 14 residues.

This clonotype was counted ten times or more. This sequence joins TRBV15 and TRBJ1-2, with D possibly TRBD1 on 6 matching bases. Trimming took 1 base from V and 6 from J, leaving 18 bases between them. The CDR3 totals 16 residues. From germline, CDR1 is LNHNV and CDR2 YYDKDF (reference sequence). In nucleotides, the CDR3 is TGTGCCACCAGCAGAGCCCTTTTGAGACAGGTTCATGGCTACACCTTC. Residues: CATSRALLRQVHGYTF.

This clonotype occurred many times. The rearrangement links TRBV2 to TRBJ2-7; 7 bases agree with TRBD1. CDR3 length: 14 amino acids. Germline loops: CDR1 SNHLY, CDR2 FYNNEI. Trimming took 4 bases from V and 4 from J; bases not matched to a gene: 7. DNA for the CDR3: TGTGCCAGCAGTGGAGACAGGGTGTCATACGAGCAGTACTTC. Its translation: CASSGDRVSYEQYF. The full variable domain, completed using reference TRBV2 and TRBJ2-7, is EPEVTQTPSHQVTQMGQEVILRCVPISNHLYFYWYRQILGQKVEFLVSFYNNEISEKSEIFDDQFSVERPDGSNFTLKIRSTKLEDSAMYFCASSGDRVSYEQYFGPGTRLTVT.

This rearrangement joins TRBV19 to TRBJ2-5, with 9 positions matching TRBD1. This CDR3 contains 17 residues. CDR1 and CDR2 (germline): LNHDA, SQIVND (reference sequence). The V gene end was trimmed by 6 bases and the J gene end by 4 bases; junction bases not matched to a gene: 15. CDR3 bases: TGTGCCAGTAGCCCCCTCCCCGAACAGGGGGCGCGAGAGACCCAGTACTTC. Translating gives CASSPLPEQGARETQYF.

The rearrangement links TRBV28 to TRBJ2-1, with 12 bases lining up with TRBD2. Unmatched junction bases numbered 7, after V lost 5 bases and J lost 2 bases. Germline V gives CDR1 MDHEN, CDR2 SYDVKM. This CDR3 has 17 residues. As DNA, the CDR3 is TGTGCCAGCAGTAGCGGACTAGCGGGAAGAGCCTACAATGAGCAGTTCTTC. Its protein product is CASSSGLAGRAYNEQFF.

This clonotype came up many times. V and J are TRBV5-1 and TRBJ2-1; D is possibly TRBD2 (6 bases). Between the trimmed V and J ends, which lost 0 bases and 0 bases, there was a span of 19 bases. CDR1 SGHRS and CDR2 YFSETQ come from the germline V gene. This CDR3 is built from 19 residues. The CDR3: CASSLGQKLAGSSYNEQFF. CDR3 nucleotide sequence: TGCGCCAGCAGCTTGGGGCAAAAGCTCGCGGGAAGCTCCTACAATGAGCAGTTCTTC.

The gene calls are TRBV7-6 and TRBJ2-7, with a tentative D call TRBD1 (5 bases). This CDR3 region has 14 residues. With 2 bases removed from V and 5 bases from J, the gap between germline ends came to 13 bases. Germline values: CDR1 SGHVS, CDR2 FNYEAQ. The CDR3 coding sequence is TGTGCCAGCAGCTTATTAGAAGGGGCACACGAGCAGTACTTC. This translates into CASSLLEGAHEQYF. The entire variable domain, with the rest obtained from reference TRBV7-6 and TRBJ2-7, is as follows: GAGVSQSPRYKVTKRGQDVALRCDPISGHVSLYWYRQALGQGPEFLTYFNYEAQQDKSGLPNDRFSAERPEGSISTLTIQRTEQRDSAMYRCASSLLEGAHEQYFGPGTRLTVT.

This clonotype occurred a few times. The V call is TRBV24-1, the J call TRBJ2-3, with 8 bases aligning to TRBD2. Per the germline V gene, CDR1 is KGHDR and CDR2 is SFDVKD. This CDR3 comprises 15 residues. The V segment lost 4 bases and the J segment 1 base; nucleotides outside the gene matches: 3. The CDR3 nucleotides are TGTGCCACCAGTGAGGCGACTAGCGGCACAGATACGCAGTATTTT. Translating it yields CATSEATSGTDTQYF.

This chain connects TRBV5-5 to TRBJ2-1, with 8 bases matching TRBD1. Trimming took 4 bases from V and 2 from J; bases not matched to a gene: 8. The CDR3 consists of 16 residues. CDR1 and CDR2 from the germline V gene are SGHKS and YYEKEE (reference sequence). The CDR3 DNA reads TGTGCCAGCAGCCCAGGACAGGGATCACCCTACAATGAGCAGTTCTTC. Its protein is CASSPGQGSPYNEQFF.

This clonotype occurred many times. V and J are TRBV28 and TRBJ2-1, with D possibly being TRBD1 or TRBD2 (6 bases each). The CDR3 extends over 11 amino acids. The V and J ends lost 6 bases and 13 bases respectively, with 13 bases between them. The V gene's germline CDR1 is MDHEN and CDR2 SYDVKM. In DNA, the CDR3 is TGTGCCAGCAGCACCCCGGGGGCCCAGTTCTTC. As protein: CASSTPGAQFF.

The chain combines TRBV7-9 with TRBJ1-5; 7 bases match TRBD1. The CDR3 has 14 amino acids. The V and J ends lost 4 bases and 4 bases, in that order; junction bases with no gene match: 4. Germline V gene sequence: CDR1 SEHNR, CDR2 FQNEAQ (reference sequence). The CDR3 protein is CASSSGQRNQPQHF. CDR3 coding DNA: TGTGCCAGCAGCTCGGGACAGAGAAATCAGCCCCAGCATTTT.

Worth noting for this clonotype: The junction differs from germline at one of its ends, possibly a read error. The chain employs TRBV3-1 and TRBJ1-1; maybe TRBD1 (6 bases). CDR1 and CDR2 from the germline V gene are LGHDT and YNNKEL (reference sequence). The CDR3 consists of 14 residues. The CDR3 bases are TGTGCCAGCATCCAAGGGGGGCCGGGGACTGAAGCTTTCTTT. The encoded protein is CASIQGGPGTEAFF.

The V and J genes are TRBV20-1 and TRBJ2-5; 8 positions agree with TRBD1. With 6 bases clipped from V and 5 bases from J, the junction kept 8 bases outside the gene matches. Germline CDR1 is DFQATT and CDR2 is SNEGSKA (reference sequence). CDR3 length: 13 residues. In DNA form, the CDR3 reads TGCAGTGCCCCGGGACAGGCGTTGGAGACCCAGTACTTC. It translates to CSAPGQALETQYF.